This entry lists 8 T cell receptor beta chains sequenced from one sample in a study of control samples from healthy donors and cancer patients. Sequenced by immunoSEQ multiplex PCR; TCRdb stores in-frame clones only, minus some. The sample has 98,000 or so clones, about 80% seen once. Material: blood. All receptors derive from a young man in good health.

This sequence joins TRBV7-8 and TRBJ1-6, with TRBD1 matching 8 bases. The CDR3 contains 17 residues. Germline CDR1 is SGHVS and CDR2 is FQNEAQ. The V segment lost 5 bases and the J segment 5 bases; nucleotides outside the gene matches: 11. CDR3 DNA sequence: TGTGCCAGCAGCATATCCGGGACAGGATATCATAATTCACCCCTCCACTTT. Translation gives CASSISGTGYHNSPLHF.

DNA of the CDR3: TGTGCCAGCAGCCGGGACAGCAGGCAGGAGCATCAGCCCCAGCATTTT. It is translated as CASSRDSRQEHQPQHF. V is TRBV7-2 and J is TRBJ1-5; 7 bases map to TRBD1. This CDR3 contains 16 residues. Per the germline V gene, CDR1 is SGHTA and CDR2 is FQGNSA. With V trimmed by 5 bases and J by 5 bases, 12 bases remained unmatched.

The chain uses TRBV13 and TRBJ1-2, with 8 bases aligning to TRBD1. Germline loops: CDR1 PRHDT, CDR2 FYEKMQ (reference sequence). The V gene end was trimmed by 5 bases and the J gene end by 4 bases; junction bases not matched to a gene: 15. This CDR3 contains 17 residues. CDR3 sequence reads: CASSRNPGQAAFYGYTF. The CDR3, as DNA: TGTGCCAGCAGCCGAAACCCGGGACAGGCTGCTTTCTATGGCTACACCTTC. The full variable domain, with the rest looked up from reference TRBV13 and TRBJ1-2, is AAGVIQSPRHLIKEKRETATLKCYPIPRHDTVYWYQQGPGQDPQFLISFYEKMQSDKGSIPDRFSAQQFSDYHSELNMSSLELGDSALYFCASSRNPGQAAFYGYTFGSGTRLTVV.

V gene TRBV7-6 combines with J gene TRBJ2-7; the D gene is possibly TRBD2 (8 bases). This CDR3 spans 17 amino acids. V lost 0 bases to trimming and J lost 2 bases, with 17 bases between them. Germline CDR1 and CDR2: SGHVS and FNYEAQ. CDR3 amino acids: CASSLAFSGTVTYEQYF. The CDR3 nucleotides are TGTGCCAGCAGCTTAGCTTTTAGCGGGACAGTTACCTACGAGCAGTACTTC.

For the CDR3, the DNA is TGCGCCAGCAGCTCCGGGTCGGGCTCCCAGGGCTACACCTTC. Translated: CASSSGSGSQGYTF. This sequence joins TRBV5-1 and TRBJ1-2; D call uncertain. This CDR3 has 14 amino acids. Trimming took 3 bases from V and 8 from J, leaving 17 bases between them. Germline CDR1 reads SGHRS; CDR2 reads YFSETQ.

Of note for this clone: Other DNA sequences of this sample code for an identical CDR3. V usage is TRBV6-5 and J usage is TRBJ1-5; D gene ambiguous. The CDR3 length is 13 residues. V was shortened by 0 bases and J by 5 bases, with 5 bases between the two germline ends. Germline V gene data show CDR1 as MNHEY and CDR2 as SVGAGI. The CDR3 loop reads CASSYSLDQPQHF. CDR3 bases: TGTGCCAGCAGTTACTCACTAGATCAGCCCCAGCATTTT.

The genes are TRBV6-2 or TRBV6-3 and TRBJ1-5; D may be TRBD1 (6 bases). Trimming stripped 4 bases from V and 7 bases from J, with 11 bases between. Germline V gene sequence: CDR1 MNHEY, CDR2 SVGEGT. The CDR3 runs to 13 residues. The CDR3 DNA reads TGTGCCAGCAGTTTACAGGGCGGACAGCCCCAGCATTTT. This codes for CASSLQGGQPQHF.

A note on this clone: Mismatch with germline at one junction end may stem from a read error. V is TRBV4-1 and J is TRBJ2-3; possible D gene TRBD2, 6 bases. The CDR3 loop spans 13 amino acids. Germline-derived CDR1 and CDR2 are MGHRA and YSYEKL. The CDR3 region is CASSQDSGLTPFF. CDR3 nucleotides: TGCGCCAGCAGCCAAGATTCAGGACTAACCCCCTTTTTT.